This T cell receptor beta chain was found in a study of cytomegalovirus exposure and HLA in healthy donors. Concerning this clone itself: Its antigen is currently unknown. The sample has other DNA sequences that encode this CDR3 too.

The germline V gene has CDR1 SGHAT and CDR2 FQNNGV. CDR3 length equals 14 residues. With 1 base removed from V and 2 bases from J, the gap between germline ends came to 8 bases. Study-level results: Fewer than 20,000 TCR beta sequences were associated with HLA alleles at 0.05 false discovery rate in a later analysis. Judged likely to be a sequencing artifact was a cluster of highly shared sequence variants.

This PCR relied on a set of 60 Vbeta primers and 13 Jbeta primers. TCRdb's copy holds only in-frame clones and misses some; the assay was immunoSEQ multiplex PCR. The repertoire includes over 110,000 clones, over 65% of them detected once, and 2.5% to 3% sits in the top ten. This chain connects TRBV11-2 to TRBJ2-5; TRBD1 is a possible D gene (5 bases). This clonotype was obtained from a female donor in good health and CMV-seronegative. The sample consisted of PBMCs. CDR3 loop: CASSLVGAQETQYF. In nucleotides, the CDR3 is TGTGCCAGCAGCTTAGTAGGGGCACAAGAGACCCAGTACTTC.